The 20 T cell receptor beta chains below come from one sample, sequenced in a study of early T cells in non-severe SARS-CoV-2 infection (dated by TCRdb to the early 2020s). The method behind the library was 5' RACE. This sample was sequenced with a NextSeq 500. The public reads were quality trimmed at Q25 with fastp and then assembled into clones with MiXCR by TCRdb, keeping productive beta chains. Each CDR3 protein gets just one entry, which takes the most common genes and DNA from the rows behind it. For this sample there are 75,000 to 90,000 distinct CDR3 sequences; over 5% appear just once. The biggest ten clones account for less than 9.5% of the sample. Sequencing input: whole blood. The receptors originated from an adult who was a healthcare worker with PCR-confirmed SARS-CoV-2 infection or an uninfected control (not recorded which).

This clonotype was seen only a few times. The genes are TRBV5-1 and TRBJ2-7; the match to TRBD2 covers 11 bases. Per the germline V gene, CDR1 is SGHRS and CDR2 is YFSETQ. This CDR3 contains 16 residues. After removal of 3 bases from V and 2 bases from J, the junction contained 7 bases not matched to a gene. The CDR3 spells CASSWTSGPSTYEQYF. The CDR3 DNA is TGCGCCAGCAGCTGGACTAGCGGGCCATCAACCTACGAGCAGTACTTC.

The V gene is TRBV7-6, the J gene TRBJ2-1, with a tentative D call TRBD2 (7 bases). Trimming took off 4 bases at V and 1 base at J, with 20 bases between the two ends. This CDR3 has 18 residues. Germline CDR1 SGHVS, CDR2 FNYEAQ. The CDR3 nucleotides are TGTGCCAGCAGCTCTTTTCAGGGGAGGGCCACTTCCTACAATGAGCAGTTCTTC. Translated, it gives CASSSFQGRATSYNEQFF.

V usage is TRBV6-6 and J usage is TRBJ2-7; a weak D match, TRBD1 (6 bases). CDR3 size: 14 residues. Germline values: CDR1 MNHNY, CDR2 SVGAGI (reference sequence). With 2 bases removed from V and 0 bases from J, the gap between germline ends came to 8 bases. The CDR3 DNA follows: TGTGCCAGCAGTTACCCGACAGGCTCCTACGAGCAGTACTTC. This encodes CASSYPTGSYEQYF.

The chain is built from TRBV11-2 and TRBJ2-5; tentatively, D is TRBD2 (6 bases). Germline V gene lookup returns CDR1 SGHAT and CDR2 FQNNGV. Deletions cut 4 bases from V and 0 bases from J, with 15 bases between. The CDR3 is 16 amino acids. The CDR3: CASSWGSGLNQETQYF. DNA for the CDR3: TGTGCCAGCAGCTGGGGGTCGGGACTGAACCAAGAGACCCAGTACTTC.

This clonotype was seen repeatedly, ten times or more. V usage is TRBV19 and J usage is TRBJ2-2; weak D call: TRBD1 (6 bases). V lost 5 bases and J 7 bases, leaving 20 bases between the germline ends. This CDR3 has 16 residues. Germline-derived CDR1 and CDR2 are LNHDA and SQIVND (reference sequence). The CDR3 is CASSADRYNLDGELFF. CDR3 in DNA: TGTGCCAGTAGTGCAGACAGGTACAATCTTGACGGGGAGCTGTTTTTT. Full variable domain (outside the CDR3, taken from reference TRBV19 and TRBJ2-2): DGGITQSPKYLFRKEGQNVTLSCEQNLNHDAMYWYRQDPGQGLRLIYYSQIVNDFQKGDIAEGYSVSREKKESFPLTVTSAQKNPTAFYLCASSADRYNLDGELFFGEGSRLTVL.

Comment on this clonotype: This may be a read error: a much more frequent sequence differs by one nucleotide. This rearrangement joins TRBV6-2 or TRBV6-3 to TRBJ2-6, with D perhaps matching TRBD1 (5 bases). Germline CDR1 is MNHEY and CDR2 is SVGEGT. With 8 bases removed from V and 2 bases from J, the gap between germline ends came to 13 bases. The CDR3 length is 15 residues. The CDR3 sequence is CASGPSGTGANVLTF. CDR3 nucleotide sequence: TGTGCCAGCGGGCCCTCAGGGACTGGGGCCAACGTCCTGACTTTC.

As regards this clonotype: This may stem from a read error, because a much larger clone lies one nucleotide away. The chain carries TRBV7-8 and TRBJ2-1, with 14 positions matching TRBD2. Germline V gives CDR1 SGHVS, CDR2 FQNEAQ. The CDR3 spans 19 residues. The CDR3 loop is CASSPSKPGLAGESNKQFF. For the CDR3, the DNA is TGTGCCAGCAGCCCTTCTAAACCGGGACTAGCGGGGGAAAGCAATAAGCAGTTCTTC.

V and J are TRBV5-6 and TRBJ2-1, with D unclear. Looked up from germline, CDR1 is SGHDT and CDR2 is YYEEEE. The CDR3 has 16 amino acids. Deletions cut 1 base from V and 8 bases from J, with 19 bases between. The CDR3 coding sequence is TGTGCCAGCAGCTTGTCCCTGCTCGGATCCCTCGATGAGCAGTTCTTC. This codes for CASSLSLLGSLDEQFF.

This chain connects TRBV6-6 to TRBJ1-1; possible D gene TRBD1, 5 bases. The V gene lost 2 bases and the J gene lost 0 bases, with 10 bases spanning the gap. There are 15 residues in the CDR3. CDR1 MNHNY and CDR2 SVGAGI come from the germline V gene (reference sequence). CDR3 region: CASSYERDLNTEAFF. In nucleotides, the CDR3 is TGTGCCAGCAGTTACGAACGGGACCTGAACACTGAAGCTTTCTTT.

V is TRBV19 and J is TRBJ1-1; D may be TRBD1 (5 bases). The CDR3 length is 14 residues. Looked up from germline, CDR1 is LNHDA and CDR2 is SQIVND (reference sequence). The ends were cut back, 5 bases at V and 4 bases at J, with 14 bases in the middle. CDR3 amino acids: CASSPGILGTEAFF. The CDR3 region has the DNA TGTGCCAGTAGTCCAGGGATCTTGGGCACTGAAGCTTTCTTT. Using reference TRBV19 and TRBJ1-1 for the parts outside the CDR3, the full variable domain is DGGITQSPKYLFRKEGQNVTLSCEQNLNHDAMYWYRQDPGQGLRLIYYSQIVNDFQKGDIAEGYSVSREKKESFPLTVTSAQKNPTAFYLCASSPGILGTEAFFGQGTRLTVV.

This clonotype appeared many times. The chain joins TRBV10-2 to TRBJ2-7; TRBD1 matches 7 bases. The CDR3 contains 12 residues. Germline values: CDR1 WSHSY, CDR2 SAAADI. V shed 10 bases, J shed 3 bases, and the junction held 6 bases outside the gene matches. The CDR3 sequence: CATSTGVYEQYF. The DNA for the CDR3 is TGCGCCACCAGCACAGGGGTCTACGAGCAGTACTTC.

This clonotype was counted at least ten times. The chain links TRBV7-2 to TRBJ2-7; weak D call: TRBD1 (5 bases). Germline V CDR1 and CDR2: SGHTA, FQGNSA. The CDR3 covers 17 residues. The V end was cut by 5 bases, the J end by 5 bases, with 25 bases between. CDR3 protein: CASSARSFSRVGNEQYF. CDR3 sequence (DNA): TGTGCCAGCAGCGCCAGATCTTTTAGCAGGGTGGGGAACGAGCAGTACTTC.

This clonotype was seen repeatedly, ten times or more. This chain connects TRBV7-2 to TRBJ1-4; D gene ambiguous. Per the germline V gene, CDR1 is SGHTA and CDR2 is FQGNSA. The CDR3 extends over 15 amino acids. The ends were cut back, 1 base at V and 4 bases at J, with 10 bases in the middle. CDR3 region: CASSLGPSVNEKLFF. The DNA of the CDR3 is TGTGCCAGCAGCTTAGGGCCGAGTGTTAATGAAAAACTGTTTTTT.

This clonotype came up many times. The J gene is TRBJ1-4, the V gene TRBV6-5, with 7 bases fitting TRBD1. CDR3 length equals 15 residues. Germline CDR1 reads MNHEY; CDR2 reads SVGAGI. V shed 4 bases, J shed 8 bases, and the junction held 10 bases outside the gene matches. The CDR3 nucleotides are TGTGCCAGCAGTTCCCGAGGGGGCCCGAGCGAAAAACTGTTTTTT. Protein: CASSSRGGPSEKLFF.

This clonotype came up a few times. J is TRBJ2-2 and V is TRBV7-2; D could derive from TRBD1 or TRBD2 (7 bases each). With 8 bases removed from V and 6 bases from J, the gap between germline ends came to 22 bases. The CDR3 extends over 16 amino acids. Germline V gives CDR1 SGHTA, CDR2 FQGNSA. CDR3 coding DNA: TGTGCCAGCGGTCCCTACCAGGGGGGGAGGCCCGGGGAGCTGTTTTTT. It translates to CASGPYQGGRPGELFF.

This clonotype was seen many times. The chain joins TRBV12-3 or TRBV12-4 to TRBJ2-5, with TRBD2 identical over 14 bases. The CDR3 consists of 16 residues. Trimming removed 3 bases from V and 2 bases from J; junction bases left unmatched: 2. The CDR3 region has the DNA TGTGCCAGCAGTTTGACTAGCGGGGGGGCTCAAGAGACCCAGTACTTC. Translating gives CASSLTSGGAQETQYF.

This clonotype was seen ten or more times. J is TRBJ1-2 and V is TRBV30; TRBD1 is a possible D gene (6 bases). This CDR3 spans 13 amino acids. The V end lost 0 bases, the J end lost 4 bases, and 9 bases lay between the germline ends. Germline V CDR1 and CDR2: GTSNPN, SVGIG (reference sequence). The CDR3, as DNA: TGTGCCTGGAGTGTACTGACAGGCTATGGCTACACCTTC. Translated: CAWSVLTGYGYTF.

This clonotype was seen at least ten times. The CDR3 DNA sequence: TGTGCCAGCAGCTTAACCGGACAGGGGACTAATTCACCCCTCCACTTT. Its protein product is CASSLTGQGTNSPLHF. The chain joins TRBV7-8 to TRBJ1-6; 9 positions agree with TRBD1. From germline, CDR1 is SGHVS and CDR2 FQNEAQ. The CDR3 contains 16 residues. The V gene end was trimmed by 2 bases and the J gene end by 6 bases; junction bases not matched to a gene: 5.

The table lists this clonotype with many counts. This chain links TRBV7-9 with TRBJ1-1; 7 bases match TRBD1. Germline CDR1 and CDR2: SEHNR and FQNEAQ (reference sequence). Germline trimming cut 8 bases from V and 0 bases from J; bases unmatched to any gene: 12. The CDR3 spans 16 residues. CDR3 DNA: TGTGCCAGCGATGGACAGGTCCGGGGGGTGAACACTGAAGCTTTCTTT. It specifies CASDGQVRGVNTEAFF. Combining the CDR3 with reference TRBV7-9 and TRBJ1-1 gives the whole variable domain DTGVSQNPRHKITKRGQNVTFRCDPISEHNRLYWYRQTLGQGPEFLTYFQNEAQLEKSRLLSDRFSAERPKGSFSTLEIQRTEQGDSAMYLCASDGQVRGVNTEAFFGQGTRLTVV.

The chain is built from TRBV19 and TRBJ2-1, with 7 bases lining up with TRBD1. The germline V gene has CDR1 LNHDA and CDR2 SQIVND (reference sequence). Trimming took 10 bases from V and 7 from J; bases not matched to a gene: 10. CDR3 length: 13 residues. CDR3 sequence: CATKTGQVNEQFF. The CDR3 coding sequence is TGTGCCACTAAGACAGGGCAGGTGAATGAGCAGTTCTTC. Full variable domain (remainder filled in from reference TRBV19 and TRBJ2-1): DGGITQSPKYLFRKEGQNVTLSCEQNLNHDAMYWYRQDPGQGLRLIYYSQIVNDFQKGDIAEGYSVSREKKESFPLTVTSAQKNPTAFYLCATKTGQVNEQFFGPGTRLTVL.